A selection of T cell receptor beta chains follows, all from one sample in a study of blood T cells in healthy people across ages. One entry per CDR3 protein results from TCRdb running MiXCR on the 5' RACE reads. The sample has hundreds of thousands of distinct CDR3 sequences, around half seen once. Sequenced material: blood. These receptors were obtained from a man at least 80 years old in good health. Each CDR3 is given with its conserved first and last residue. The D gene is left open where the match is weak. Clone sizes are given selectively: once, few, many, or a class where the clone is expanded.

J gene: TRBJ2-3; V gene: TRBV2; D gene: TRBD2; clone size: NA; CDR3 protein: CASSGSAGAGDTQYF; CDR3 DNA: TGTGCCAGCAGTGGATCAGCGGGAGCCGGAGATACGCAGTATTTT
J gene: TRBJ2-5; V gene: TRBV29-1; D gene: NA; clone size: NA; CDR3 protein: CSAKGGETQYF; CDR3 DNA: TGCAGCGCCAAGGGGGGAGAGACCCAGTACTTC
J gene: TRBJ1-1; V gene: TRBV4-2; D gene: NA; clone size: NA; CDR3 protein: CASSQDPGRSTEAFF; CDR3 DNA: TGTGCCAGCAGCCAAGATCCGGGCCGCAGCACTGAAGCTTTCTTT
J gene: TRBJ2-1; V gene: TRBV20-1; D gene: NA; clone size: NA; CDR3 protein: CSARKTGYNEQFF; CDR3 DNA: TGCAGTGCCCGGAAAACTGGGTACAATGAGCAGTTCTTC
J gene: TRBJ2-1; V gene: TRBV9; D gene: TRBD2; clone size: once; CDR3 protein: CASSVDFSWRESYNEQFF; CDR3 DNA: TGTGCCAGCAGCGTAGATTTTAGTTGGCGGGAGTCCTACAATGAGCAGTTCTTC
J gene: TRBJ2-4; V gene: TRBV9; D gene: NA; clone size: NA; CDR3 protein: CASSVGEGNIQYF; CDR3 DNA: TGTGCCAGCAGCGTAGGTGAGGGAAACATTCAGTACTTC
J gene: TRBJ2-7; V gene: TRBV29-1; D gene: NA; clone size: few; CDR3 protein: CSVVRVGQQQYF; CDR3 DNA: TGCAGCGTTGTTAGAGTTGGCCAGCAGCAGTACTTC
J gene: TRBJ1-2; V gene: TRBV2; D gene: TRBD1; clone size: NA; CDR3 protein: CASTDGKGGQGRYGYTF; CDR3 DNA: TGTGCCAGCACCGACGGAAAAGGGGGACAGGGGAGATATGGCTACACCTTC
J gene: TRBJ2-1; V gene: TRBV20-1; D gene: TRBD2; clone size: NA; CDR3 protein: CSATPTGSGRGDEQFF; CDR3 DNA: TGCAGTGCTACCCCCACCGGAAGCGGGAGGGGGGATGAGCAGTTCTTC
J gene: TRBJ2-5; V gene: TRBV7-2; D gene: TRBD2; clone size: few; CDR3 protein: CASSLRSVIAGQETQYF; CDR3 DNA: TGTGCCAGCAGCTTAAGATCAGTAATAGCGGGACAAGAGACCCAGTACTTC
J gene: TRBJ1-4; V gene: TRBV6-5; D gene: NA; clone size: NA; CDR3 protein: CASSYRGNPNEKLFF; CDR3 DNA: TGTGCCAGCAGTTACCGCGGAAACCCAAATGAAAAACTGTTTTTT
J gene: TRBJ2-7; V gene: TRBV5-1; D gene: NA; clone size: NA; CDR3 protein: CASSLTGVRDEQYF; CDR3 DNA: TGCGCCAGCAGCTTGACGGGAGTGCGCGACGAGCAGTACTTC
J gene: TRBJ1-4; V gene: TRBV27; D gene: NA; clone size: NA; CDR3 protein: CANSFRQGSEKLFF; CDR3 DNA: TGTGCCAACAGTTTTCGGCAGGGGAGTGAAAAACTGTTTTTT
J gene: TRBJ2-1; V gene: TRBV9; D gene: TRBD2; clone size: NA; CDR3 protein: CASSVGGAGDDNEQFF; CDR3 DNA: TGTGCCAGCAGCGTAGGAGGAGCGGGAGACGACAATGAGCAGTTCTTC
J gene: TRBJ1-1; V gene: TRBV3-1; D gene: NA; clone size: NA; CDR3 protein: CASGNGVLYTEAFF; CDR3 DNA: TGTGCCAGCGGGAACGGGGTACTGTACACTGAAGCTTTCTTT
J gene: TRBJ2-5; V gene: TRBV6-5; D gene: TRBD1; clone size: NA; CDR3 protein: CASSTDRDRGRETQYF; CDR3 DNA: TGTGCCAGCAGTACCGACCGGGACAGGGGGAGAGAGACCCAGTACTTC
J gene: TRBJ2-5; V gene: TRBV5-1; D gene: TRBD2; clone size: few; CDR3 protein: CASSSGLVGETQYF; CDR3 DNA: TGCGCCAGCAGCTCGGGACTAGTGGGAGAGACCCAGTACTTC
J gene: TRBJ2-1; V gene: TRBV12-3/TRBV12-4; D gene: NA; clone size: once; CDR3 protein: CASRMGSASSYNEQFF; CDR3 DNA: TGTGCCAGCAGAATGGGGTCAGCGAGCTCCTACAATGAGCAGTTCTTC
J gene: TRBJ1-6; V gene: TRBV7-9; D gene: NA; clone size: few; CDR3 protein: CASSLVSLPLHF; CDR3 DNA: TGTGCCAGCAGCTTAGTCAGCCTACCCCTCCACTTT
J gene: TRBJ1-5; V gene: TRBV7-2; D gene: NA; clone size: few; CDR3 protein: CASSPNIGQPQHF; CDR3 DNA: TGTGCCAGCAGCCCAAACATCGGTCAGCCCCAGCATTTT
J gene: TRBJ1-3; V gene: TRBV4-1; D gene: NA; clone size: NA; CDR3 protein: CASSRSRDSGNTIYF; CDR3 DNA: TGCGCCAGCAGCCGGTCGCGGGACTCTGGAAACACCATATATTTT
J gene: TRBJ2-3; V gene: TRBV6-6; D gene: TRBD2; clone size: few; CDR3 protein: CASSPLAEGDTQYF; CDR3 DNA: TGTGCCAGCAGTCCACTAGCGGAGGGAGATACGCAGTATTTT
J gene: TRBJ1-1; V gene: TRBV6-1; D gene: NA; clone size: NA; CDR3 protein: CASSGDGRTAEAFF; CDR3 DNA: TGTGCCAGCAGTGGCGACGGTCGGACTGCTGAAGCTTTCTTT
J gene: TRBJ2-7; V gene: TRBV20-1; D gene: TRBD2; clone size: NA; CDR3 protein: CSASGLAGVGSYEQYF; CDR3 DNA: TGCAGTGCCTCGGGACTAGCGGGAGTGGGGTCCTACGAGCAGTACTTC
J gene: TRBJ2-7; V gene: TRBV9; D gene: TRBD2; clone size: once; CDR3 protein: CASGRESYEQYF; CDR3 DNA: TGTGCCAGCGGGCGGGAGTCCTACGAGCAGTACTTC
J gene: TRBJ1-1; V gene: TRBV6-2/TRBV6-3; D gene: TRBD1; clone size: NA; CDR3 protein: CASTSPGQGDTEAFF; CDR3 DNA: TGTGCCAGCACCTCGCCGGGACAGGGGGACACTGAAGCTTTCTTT
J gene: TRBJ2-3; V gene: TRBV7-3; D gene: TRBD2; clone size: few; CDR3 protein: CASSVIAGGSPDTQYF; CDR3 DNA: TGTGCCAGCAGCGTTATAGCGGGAGGAAGCCCAGATACGCAGTATTTT
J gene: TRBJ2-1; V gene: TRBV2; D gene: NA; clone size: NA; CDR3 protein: CASSVGSKPSYNEQFF; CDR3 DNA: TGTGCCAGCAGTGTCGGATCCAAGCCCTCCTACAATGAGCAGTTCTTC
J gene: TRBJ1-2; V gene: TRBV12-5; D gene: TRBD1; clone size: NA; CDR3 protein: CASGSRDRGIYGYTF; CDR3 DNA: TGTGCTAGTGGTTCCCGGGACAGAGGGATCTATGGCTACACCTTC
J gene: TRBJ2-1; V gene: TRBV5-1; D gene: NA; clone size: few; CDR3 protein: CASSWDVNSYNEQFF; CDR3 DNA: TGCGCCAGCAGCTGGGATGTTAACTCCTACAATGAGCAGTTCTTC
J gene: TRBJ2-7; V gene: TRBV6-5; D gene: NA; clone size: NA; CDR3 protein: CASSYLGPYNEQYF; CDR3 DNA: TGTGCCAGCAGTTACCTCGGACCCTACAATGAGCAGTACTTC
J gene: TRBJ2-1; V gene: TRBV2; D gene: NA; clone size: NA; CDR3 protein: CASTTRDEQFF; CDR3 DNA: TGTGCCAGTACGACTAGGGATGAGCAGTTCTTC
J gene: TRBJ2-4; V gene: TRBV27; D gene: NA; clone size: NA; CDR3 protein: CPSSLGGRGNIQYF; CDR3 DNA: TGTCCCAGCAGTTTAGGGGGGAGAGGAAACATTCAGTACTTC
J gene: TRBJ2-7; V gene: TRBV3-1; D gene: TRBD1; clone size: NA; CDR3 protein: CASNLDRKPSGYEQYF; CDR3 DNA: TGTGCCAGCAACCTGGACAGGAAACCATCGGGCTACGAGCAGTACTTC
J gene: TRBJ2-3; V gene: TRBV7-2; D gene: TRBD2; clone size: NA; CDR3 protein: CASTFRVAGGDTQYF; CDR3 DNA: TGTGCCAGCACCTTTCGGGTAGCGGGAGGGGATACGCAGTATTTT
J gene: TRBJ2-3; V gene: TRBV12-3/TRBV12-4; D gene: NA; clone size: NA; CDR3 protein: CASSLAGGHRDAYF; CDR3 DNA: TGTGCCAGCAGTTTAGCTGGGGGGCACAGAGACGCGTATTTT
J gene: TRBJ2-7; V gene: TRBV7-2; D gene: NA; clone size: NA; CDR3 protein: CASSPIPRAGAEQYF; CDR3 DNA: TGTGCCAGCAGCCCCATCCCCCGGGCTGGGGCCGAGCAGTACTTC
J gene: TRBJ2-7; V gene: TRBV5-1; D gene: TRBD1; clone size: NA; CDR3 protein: CASSLAGQANYEQYF; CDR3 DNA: TGCGCCAGCAGCTTAGCCGGACAGGCGAACTACGAGCAGTACTTC
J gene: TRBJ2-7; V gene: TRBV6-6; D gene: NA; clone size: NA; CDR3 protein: CASSFPGRLREQYF; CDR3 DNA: TGTGCCAGCAGTTTCCCGGGACGGCTACGCGAGCAGTACTTC
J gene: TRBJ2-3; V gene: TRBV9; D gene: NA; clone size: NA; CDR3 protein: CASSDPTGGTDTQYF; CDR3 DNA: TGTGCCAGCAGCGACCCGACTGGCGGCACAGATACGCAGTATTTT
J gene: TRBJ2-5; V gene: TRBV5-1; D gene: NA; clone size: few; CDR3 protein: CASSSAGETQYF; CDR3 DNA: TGCGCCAGCAGTTCGGCGGGGGAGACCCAGTACTTC
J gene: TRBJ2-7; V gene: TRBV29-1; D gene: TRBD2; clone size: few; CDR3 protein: CSVEESGTSGGLGEQYF; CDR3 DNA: TGCAGCGTTGAAGAATCGGGGACTAGCGGGGGATTAGGCGAGCAGTACTTC
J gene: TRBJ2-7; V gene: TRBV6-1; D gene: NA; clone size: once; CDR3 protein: CASSSNPGRAYEQYF; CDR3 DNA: TGTGCCAGCAGCTCAAACCCCGGAAGGGCCTACGAGCAGTACTTC
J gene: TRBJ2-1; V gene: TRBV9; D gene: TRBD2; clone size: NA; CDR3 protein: CASSETSGTSEQFF; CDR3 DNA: TGTGCCAGCAGCGAGACTAGCGGGACAAGTGAGCAGTTCTTC
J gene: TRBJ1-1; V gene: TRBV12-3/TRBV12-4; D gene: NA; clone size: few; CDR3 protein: CASSLGPGAFF; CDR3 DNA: TGTGCCAGCAGCCTCGGCCCTGGAGCTTTCTTT
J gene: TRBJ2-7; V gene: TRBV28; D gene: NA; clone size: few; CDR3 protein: CASSFSGEFIYEQYF; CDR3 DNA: TGTGCCAGCAGTTTTTCCGGGGAATTCATTTACGAGCAGTACTTC
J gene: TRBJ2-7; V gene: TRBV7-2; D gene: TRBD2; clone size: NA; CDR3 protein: CASSLGVLAGGPYEQYF; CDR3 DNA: TGTGCCAGCAGCTTAGGGGTACTAGCGGGAGGCCCCTACGAGCAGTACTTC
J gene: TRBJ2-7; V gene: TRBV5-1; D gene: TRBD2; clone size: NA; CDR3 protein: CASSFPRLAGGPAYEQYF; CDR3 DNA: TGCGCCAGCAGCTTCCCGCGACTAGCGGGAGGGCCGGCCTACGAGCAGTACTTC
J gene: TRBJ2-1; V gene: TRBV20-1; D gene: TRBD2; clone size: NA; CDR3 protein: CSARPLRGTQFF; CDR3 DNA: TGCAGCGCTAGACCCCTGCGGGGGACCCAGTTCTTC
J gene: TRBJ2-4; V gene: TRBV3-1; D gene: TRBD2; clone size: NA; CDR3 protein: CASSQDVAGGAKNIQYF; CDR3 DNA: TGTGCCAGCAGCCAAGATGTGGCGGGAGGGGCCAAAAACATTCAGTACTTC
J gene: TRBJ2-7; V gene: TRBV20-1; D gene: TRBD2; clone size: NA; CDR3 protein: CSAGPWTSGMSEQYF; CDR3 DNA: TGCAGTGCTGGCCCCTGGACTAGCGGGATGAGCGAGCAGTACTTC
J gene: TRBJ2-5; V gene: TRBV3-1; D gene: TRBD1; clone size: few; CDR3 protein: CASSPWGQGQETQYF; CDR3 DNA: TGTGCCAGCAGCCCCTGGGGACAGGGGCAAGAGACCCAGTACTTC
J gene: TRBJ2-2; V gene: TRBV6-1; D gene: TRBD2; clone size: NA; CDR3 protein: CASSEQGLAGATGELFF; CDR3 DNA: TGTGCCAGCAGTGAACAGGGGCTAGCGGGAGCCACCGGGGAGCTGTTTTTT
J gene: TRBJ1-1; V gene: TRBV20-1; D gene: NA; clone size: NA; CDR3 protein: CSARDLGRSAFF; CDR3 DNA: TGCAGTGCTAGAGATCTCGGCAGATCAGCTTTCTTT
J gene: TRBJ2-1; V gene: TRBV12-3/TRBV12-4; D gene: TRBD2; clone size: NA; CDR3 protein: CASSPTAGSSYNEQFF; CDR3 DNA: TGTGCCAGCAGTCCGACAGCGGGGAGCTCCTACAATGAGCAGTTCTTC